A selection of T cell receptor beta chains follows, all from one sample in a study of blood T cell repertoires in COVID-19. Profiled with immunoSEQ multiplex PCR; TCRdb holds only in-frame clones, not every one. This table has roughly 150,000 clones, 85% to 95% appearing once. Source material: peripheral blood. The receptors shown here come from a woman aged 60-75 years with COVID-19, enrolled during active disease. The CDR3 runs from the conserved cysteine through the conserved F or W. A D gene is named only where the DNA matches it firmly. Size is stated for part of the rows, as once, few or many counts, or as a class when the clone is expanded.

V gene	J gene	D gene	CDR3 length	clone size	CDR3 protein	CDR3 DNA
TRBV7-9	TRBJ1-5	-	12	-	CASSYIGKPQHF	TGTGCCAGCAGCTATATCGGGAAGCCCCAGCATTTT
TRBV5-1	TRBJ1-5	-	13	-	CASRGGSNQPQHF	TGCGCCAGCAGGGGGGGTTCCAATCAGCCCCAGCATTTT
TRBV10-1	TRBJ1-5	-	20	-	CASSVRHTGPEFEGNQPQHF	TGCGCCAGCAGTGTCCGCCATACAGGGCCTGAGTTTGAAGGCAATCAGCCCCAGCATTTT
TRBV7-9	TRBJ1-1	TRBD1	19	-	CASSLARRTGVSLNTEAFF	TGTGCCAGCAGCTTAGCTCGTCGGACAGGGGTTTCGTTGAACACTGAAGCTTTCTTT
TRBV5-1	TRBJ1-2	-	13	-	CASSLAGIYGYTF	TGCGCCAGCAGCTTGGCAGGTATCTATGGCTACACCTTC
TRBV18	TRBJ1-1	-	12	-	CASSLRSLEAFF	TGTGCCAGCTCACTCCGGAGCCTAGAAGCTTTCTTT
TRBV19	TRBJ1-2	-	18	-	CASMGAGGGWETNYGYTF	TGTGCCAGTATGGGTGCCGGAGGAGGGTGGGAAACTAACTATGGCTACACCTTC
TRBV3-1/TRBV3-2	TRBJ1-2	TRBD1	14	-	CASSSSGGVGGYTF	TGTGCCAGCAGTTCCTCAGGGGGCGTGGGTGGCTACACCTTC
TRBV4-1	TRBJ1-2	-	14	-	CASSQDLAVYGYTF	TGCGCCAGCAGCCAAGATTTGGCAGTCTATGGCTACACCTTC
TRBV5-8	TRBJ1-1	-	14	-	CASSVGTQNTEAFF	TGTGCCAGCAGCGTCGGGACACAGAACACTGAAGCTTTCTTT
TRBV5-1	TRBJ1-1	TRBD1	16	-	CASSLAVGRGHTEAFF	TGCGCCAGCAGCTTGGCCGTGGGAAGGGGGCACACTGAAGCTTTCTTT
TRBV19	TRBJ2-1	-	15	-	CASSPIEVGEDEQFF	TGTGCCAGTAGTCCCATCGAGGTAGGGGAAGATGAGCAGTTCTTC
TRBV3-1/TRBV3-2	TRBJ2-7	TRBD2	13	once	CASNSGGFYEQYF	TGTGCCAGCAACTCCGGGGGGTTCTACGAGCAGTACTTC
TRBV20-1	TRBJ1-1	-	13	once	CSASGSLDTEAFF	TGCAGTGCTAGTGGGAGTCTGGACACTGAAGCTTTCTTT